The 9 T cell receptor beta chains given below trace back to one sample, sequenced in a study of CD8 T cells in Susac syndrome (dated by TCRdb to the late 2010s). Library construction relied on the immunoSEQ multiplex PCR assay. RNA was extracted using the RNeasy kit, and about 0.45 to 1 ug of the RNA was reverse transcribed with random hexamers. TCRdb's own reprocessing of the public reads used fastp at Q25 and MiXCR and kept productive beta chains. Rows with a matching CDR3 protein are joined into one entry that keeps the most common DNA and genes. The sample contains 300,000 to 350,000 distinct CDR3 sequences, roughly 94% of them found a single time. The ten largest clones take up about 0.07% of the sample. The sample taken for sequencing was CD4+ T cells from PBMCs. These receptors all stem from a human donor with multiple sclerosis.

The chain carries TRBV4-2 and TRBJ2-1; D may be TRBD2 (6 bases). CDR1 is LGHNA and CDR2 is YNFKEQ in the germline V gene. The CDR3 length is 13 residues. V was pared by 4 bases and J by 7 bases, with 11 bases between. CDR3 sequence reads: CASSRGTSNEQFF. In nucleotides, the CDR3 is TGTGCCAGCAGCCGGGGGACTTCTAATGAGCAGTTCTTC.

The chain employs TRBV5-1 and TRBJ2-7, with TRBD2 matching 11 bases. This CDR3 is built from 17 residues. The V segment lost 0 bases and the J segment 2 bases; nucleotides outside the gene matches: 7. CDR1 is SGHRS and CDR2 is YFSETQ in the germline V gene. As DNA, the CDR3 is TGCGCCAGCAGCTTGGGCCTAGCGGGAGGAGGGCCCTACGAGCAGTACTTC. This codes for CASSLGLAGGGPYEQYF. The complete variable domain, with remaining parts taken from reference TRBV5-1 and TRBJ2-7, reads KAGVTQTPRYLIKTRGQQVTLSCSPISGHRSVSWYQQTPGQGLQFLFEYFSETQRNKGNFPGRFSGRQFSNSRSEMNVSTLELGDSALYLCASSLGLAGGGPYEQYFGPGTRLTVT.

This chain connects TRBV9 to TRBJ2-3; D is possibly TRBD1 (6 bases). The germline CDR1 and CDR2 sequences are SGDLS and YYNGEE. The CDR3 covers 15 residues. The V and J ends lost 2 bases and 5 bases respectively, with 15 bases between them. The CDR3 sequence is CASSVTGLAGDTQYF. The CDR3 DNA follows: TGTGCCAGCAGCGTCACAGGGTTAGCTGGAGATACGCAGTATTTT.

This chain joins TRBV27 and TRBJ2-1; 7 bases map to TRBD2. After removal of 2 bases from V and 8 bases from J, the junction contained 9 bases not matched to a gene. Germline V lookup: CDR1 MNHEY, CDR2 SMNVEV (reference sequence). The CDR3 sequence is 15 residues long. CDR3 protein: CASSLTRGEGDEQFF. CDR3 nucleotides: TGTGCCAGCAGTTTAACCCGGGGGGAAGGCGATGAGCAGTTCTTC.

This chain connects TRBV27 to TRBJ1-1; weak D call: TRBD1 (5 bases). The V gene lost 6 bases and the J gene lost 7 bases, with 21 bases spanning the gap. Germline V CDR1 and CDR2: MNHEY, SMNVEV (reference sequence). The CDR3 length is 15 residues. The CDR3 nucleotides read TGTGCCAGCAGCAGGGCGGCGGATGTGGTCGGTGAAGCTTTCTTT. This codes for CASSRAADVVGEAFF.

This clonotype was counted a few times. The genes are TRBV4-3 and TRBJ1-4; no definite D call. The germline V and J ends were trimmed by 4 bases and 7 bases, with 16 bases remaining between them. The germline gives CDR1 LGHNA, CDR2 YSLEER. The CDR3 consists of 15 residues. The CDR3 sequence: CASSRRASISEKLFF. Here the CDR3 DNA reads TGCGCCAGCAGCCGAAGGGCCTCGATCAGTGAAAAACTGTTTTTT.

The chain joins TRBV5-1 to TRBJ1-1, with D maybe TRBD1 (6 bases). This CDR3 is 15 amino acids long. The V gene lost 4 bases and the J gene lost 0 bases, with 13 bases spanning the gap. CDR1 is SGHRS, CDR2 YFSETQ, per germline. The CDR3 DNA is TGCGCCAGCAGCCCGGGGGCAGAGCTGAACACTGAAGCTTTCTTT. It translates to CASSPGAELNTEAFF. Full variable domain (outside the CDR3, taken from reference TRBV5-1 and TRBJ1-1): KAGVTQTPRYLIKTRGQQVTLSCSPISGHRSVSWYQQTPGQGLQFLFEYFSETQRNKGNFPGRFSGRQFSNSRSEMNVSTLELGDSALYLCASSPGAELNTEAFFGQGTRLTVV.

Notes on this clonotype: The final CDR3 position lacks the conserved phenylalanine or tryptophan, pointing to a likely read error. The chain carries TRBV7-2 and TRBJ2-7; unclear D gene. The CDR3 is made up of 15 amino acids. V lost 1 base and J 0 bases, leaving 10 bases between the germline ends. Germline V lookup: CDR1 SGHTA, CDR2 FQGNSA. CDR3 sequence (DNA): TGTGCCAGCAGCTTAGTCGGGCCGAGCTCCTACGAGCAGTACTTG. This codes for CASSLVGPSSYEQYL.

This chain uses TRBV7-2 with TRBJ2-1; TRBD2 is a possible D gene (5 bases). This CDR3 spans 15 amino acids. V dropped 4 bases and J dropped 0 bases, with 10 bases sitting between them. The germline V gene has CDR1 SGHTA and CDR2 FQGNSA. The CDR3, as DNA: TGTGCCAGCAGCTCCGGACGGGGCTCCTACAATGAGCAGTTCTTC. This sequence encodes CASSSGRGSYNEQFF.